These 26 T cell receptor beta chains were all obtained from the same sample, sequenced in a study of Ad26.COV2.S vaccination and SARS-CoV-2 variants (dated by TCRdb to the early 2020s). Per the publication, the time point label means: individuals recovered from natural SARS-CoV-2 infection. Library construction relied on the immunoSEQ multiplex PCR assay. Not all clones reach the TCRdb copy of this immuneACCESS table, which keeps in-frame sequences only. Checked studies attribute under half of the gap to unresolved V genes and leave the rest unexplained. The sample profile shows roughly 380,000 clones; about 91% of them were found once. The biggest ten clones account for under 4% of the sample. This material consisted of peripheral blood, taken after recovery from COVID-19. Receptors were obtained from a human donor who had recovered from COVID-19.

The genes are TRBV14 and TRBJ2-3, with D uncertain. V dropped 2 bases and J dropped 3 bases, with 9 bases sitting between them. The CDR3 spans 14 residues. CDR1 SGHDN and CDR2 FVKESK come from the germline V gene. For the CDR3, the DNA is TGTGCCAGCAGCCAAAATAGGGTGACAGATACGCAGTATTTT. This translates into CASSQNRVTDTQYF. Using reference TRBV14 and TRBJ2-3 for the parts outside the CDR3, the full variable domain is EAGVTQFPSHSVIEKGQTVTLRCDPISGHDNLYWYRRVMGKEIKFLLHFVKESKQDESGMPNNRFLAERTGGTYSTLKVQPAELEDSGVYFCASSQNRVTDTQYFGPGTRLTVL.

The V and J genes are TRBV6-2 or TRBV6-3 and TRBJ2-2, with TRBD2 matching over 10 bases. V gave up 4 bases and J gave up 1 base; unmatched junction bases: 3. This CDR3 has 16 residues. Germline V gene data show CDR1 as MNHEY and CDR2 as SVGEGT. CDR3 sequence: CASSLAGGRNTGELFF. CDR3 in DNA: TGTGCCAGCAGTTTAGCGGGGGGCAGGAACACCGGGGAGCTGTTTTTT.

V is TRBV27 and J is TRBJ1-6, with unresolved D. Germline lookup yields CDR1 MNHEY and CDR2 SMNVEV (reference sequence). V dropped 5 bases and J dropped 18 bases, with 20 bases sitting between them. The CDR3 is 13 residues long. CDR3 sequence (DNA): TGTGCCAGCAGTCCATCATCGAATCAGCGGTACCACTTT. Amino acid sequence: CASSPSSNQRYHF.

The J gene is TRBJ1-1, the V gene TRBV27; TRBD1 matches at 10 bases. V gave up 5 bases and J gave up 4 bases; unmatched junction bases: 22. CDR1 is MNHEY, CDR2 SMNVEV, per germline (reference sequence). The CDR3 runs 20 residues. CDR3 in DNA: TGTGCCAGCAGTCTTCTACTACCGGGACAGGGGTTTTACGGGGGCACTGAAGCTTTCTTT. This gives the protein CASSLLLPGQGFYGGTEAFF.

This chain links TRBV6-6 with TRBJ1-5; 7 nucleotides match TRBD1. The V gene end was trimmed by 8 bases and the J gene end by 7 bases; junction bases not matched to a gene: 8. CDR1 is MNHNY and CDR2 is SVGAGI in the germline V gene (reference sequence). This CDR3 spans 13 amino acids. The CDR3 sequence is CASQTGEGQPQHF. DNA for the CDR3: TGTGCCAGCCAAACAGGGGAAGGACAGCCCCAGCATTTT.

This chain links TRBV6-2 or TRBV6-3 with TRBJ1-2, with D unresolved. The CDR3 covers 12 residues. The germline gives CDR1 MNHEY, CDR2 SVGEGT. V was clipped by 2 bases and J by 8 bases, with 9 bases between them. CDR3 bases: TGTGCCAGCAGTTACACCGGAGGCGGCTACACCTTC. Protein: CASSYTGGGYTF.

The rearrangement joins TRBV28 to TRBJ2-7; perhaps TRBD1 as D (6 bases). Germline CDR1 is MDHEN and CDR2 is SYDVKM. This CDR3 has 12 amino acids. V was pared by 3 bases and J by 6 bases, with 9 bases between. CDR3 protein: CASSFGQPEQYF. The CDR3 DNA reads as TGTGCCAGCAGTTTCGGACAGCCCGAGCAGTACTTC. Based on the CDR3 plus reference TRBV28 and TRBJ2-7, the full variable domain is DVKVTQSSRYLVKRTGEKVFLECVQDMDHENMFWYRQDPGLGLRLIYFSYDVKMKEKGDIPEGYSVSREKKERFSLILESASTNQTSMYLCASSFGQPEQYFGPGTRLTVT.

V is TRBV5-1 and J is TRBJ2-7; 10 bases are a match to TRBD2. CDR3 length: 15 amino acids. Trimming cost V 4 bases and J 2 bases; bases outside gene matches: 6. Per germline, CDR1 SGHRS and CDR2 YFSETQ. DNA of the CDR3: TGCGCCAGCAGCACAACTAGCGGGGAGACCTACGAGCAGTACTTC. Its protein product is CASSTTSGETYEQYF.

This clone was seen a single time. CDR3 sequence: CASSPKEQGANGYTF. The CDR3 coding sequence is TGCGCCAGCAGCCCAAAGGAACAGGGGGCGAATGGCTACACCTTC. This rearrangement joins TRBV4-3 to TRBJ1-2, with 9 bases identical to TRBD1. Unmatched junction bases numbered 9, after V lost 4 bases and J lost 6 bases. Germline CDR1 and CDR2: LGHNA and YSLEER. This CDR3 is 15 amino acids long.

CDR3 DNA sequence: TGCGCCAGCAGCCACCGACAGCTACCCAACAATGAGCAGTTCTTC. Protein sequence: CASSHRQLPNNEQFF. V is TRBV4-3 and J is TRBJ2-1; a weak D match, TRBD1 (5 bases). Germline V gene sequence: CDR1 LGHNA, CDR2 YSLEER. This CDR3 is 15 amino acids long. V gave up 3 bases and J gave up 5 bases, with 14 bases separating them.

The V call is TRBV6-5, the J call TRBJ1-5, with TRBD1 identical over 9 bases. The CDR3 loop spans 15 amino acids. The V gene end was trimmed by 5 bases and the J gene end by 4 bases; junction bases not matched to a gene: 6. The V gene's germline CDR1 is MNHEY and CDR2 SVGAGI. CDR3 loop: CASSPGQGFNQPQHF. CDR3 coding DNA: TGTGCCAGCAGTCCCGGACAGGGGTTTAATCAGCCCCAGCATTTT.

The CDR3 loop reads CASSQDRGGWYTEAFF. CDR3 nucleotides: TGCGCCAGCAGCCAAGATAGAGGGGGCTGGTACACTGAAGCTTTCTTT. The V call is TRBV4-3, the J call TRBJ1-1; 7 bases agree with TRBD1. Per germline, CDR1 LGHNA and CDR2 YSLEER. This CDR3 is built from 16 residues. With 0 bases clipped from V and 3 bases from J, the junction kept 7 bases outside the gene matches.

The sample holds one count of this clone. The rearrangement links TRBV6-5 to TRBJ1-3; tentatively, D is TRBD1 (5 bases). Trimming stripped 7 bases from V and 11 bases from J, with 9 bases between. The CDR3 contains 10 residues. Germline V CDR1 and CDR2: MNHEY, SVGAGI. The CDR3 DNA sequence: TGTGCCAGCATTAGGGGTGCCATATATTTT. Protein sequence: CASIRGAIYF.

Written as DNA, the CDR3 is TGTGCCACCAGCAGAGATCGGGCGGATGGAAACACCATATATTTT. It codes for CATSRDRADGNTIYF. The genes are TRBV15 and TRBJ1-3; D is ambiguous. The CDR3 runs to 15 residues. V lost 0 bases and J lost 3, with 9 bases in between. CDR1 is LNHNV and CDR2 is YYDKDF in the germline V gene (reference sequence). Complete variable domain (other parts from reference TRBV15 and TRBJ1-3): DAMVIQNPRYQVTQFGKPVTLSCSQTLNHNVMYWYQQKSSQAPKLLFHYYDKDFNNEADTPDNFQSRRPNTSFCFLDIRSPGLGDTAMYLCATSRDRADGNTIYFGEGSWLTVV.

With respect to this clone: This CDR3 is also generated by other DNA sequences in the sample. The rearrangement joins TRBV11-2 to TRBJ1-5; D not resolved. The V gene lost 0 bases and the J gene lost 7 bases, with 7 bases spanning the gap. From germline, CDR1 is SGHAT and CDR2 FQNNGV. The CDR3 covers 13 residues. CDR3 protein: CASSLDRGQPQHF. Written as DNA, the CDR3 is TGTGCCAGCAGCTTAGACCGAGGCCAGCCCCAGCATTTT.

The chain carries TRBV6-5 and TRBJ2-7; TRBD1 matches 7 bases. This CDR3 region has 12 residues. The V segment lost 11 bases and the J segment 2 bases; nucleotides outside the gene matches: 6. The germline V gene encodes CDR1 MNHEY and CDR2 SVGAGI. DNA of the CDR3: TGTGCCCTCCGGGACAGAACCTACGAGCAGTACTTC. Translated: CALRDRTYEQYF.

The gene calls are TRBV18 and TRBJ1-4; a possible D gene is TRBD1 (5 bases). CDR1 is KGHSH, CDR2 LQKENI, per germline. V was cut by 3 bases and J by 5 bases, with 16 bases left in between. This CDR3 has 16 residues. Here the CDR3 reads CASSPETGRLNEKLFF. In DNA, the CDR3 is TGTGCCAGCTCACCGGAAACGGGACGATTGAATGAAAAACTGTTTTTT. The full variable domain, with the rest looked up from reference TRBV18 and TRBJ1-4, is NAGVMQNPRHLVRRRGQEARLRCSPMKGHSHVYWYRQLPEEGLKFMVYLQKENIIDESGMPKERFSAEFPKEGPSILRIQQVVRGDSAAYFCASSPETGRLNEKLFFGSGTQLSVL.

This clone has only one observation. The same CDR3 can be traced to other DNA sequences in this sample. This chain uses TRBV6-4 with TRBJ2-2; D is ambiguous. CDR1 MRHNA and CDR2 SNTAGT come from the germline V gene. This CDR3 spans 13 amino acids. The germline V and J ends were trimmed by 0 bases and 3 bases, with 2 bases remaining between them. The DNA for the CDR3 is TGTGCCAGCAGTGACTCAGACACCGGGGAGCTGTTTTTT. Its protein product is CASSDSDTGELFF.

This rearrangement joins TRBV29-1 to TRBJ2-7; D may correspond to TRBD1 or TRBD2 (6 bases each). Trimming cost V 0 bases and J 6 bases, with 9 bases left between them. Germline-derived CDR1 and CDR2 are SQVTM and ANQGSEA. The CDR3 sequence is 12 residues long. The CDR3 coding sequence is TGCAGCGTTGAAGAACAGGGAGGCGAGCAGTACTTC. Translated, it gives CSVEEQGGEQYF.

This sequence joins TRBV18 and TRBJ2-1; TRBD1 matches 9 bases. The CDR3 is 14 residues long. Germline CDR1 reads KGHSH; CDR2 reads LQKENI. The V gene end was trimmed by 3 bases and the J gene end by 5 bases; junction bases not matched to a gene: 2. DNA for the CDR3: TGTGCCAGCTCACCGGGACAGGGCCACAATGAGCAGTTCTTC. Protein sequence: CASSPGQGHNEQFF.

The chain employs TRBV21-1 and TRBJ2-1; the table's D gene call, TRBD2, was not cross checked with the DNA. TRBV21-1 represents a pseudogene. The CDR3 sequence is 18 residues long. The CDR3 nucleotides are TGTGCCAGCAGCAAAGATGGACTAGCGGGGGGCGATTACAATGAGCAGTTCTTC. It translates to CASSKDGLAGGDYNEQFF.

V is TRBV14 and J is TRBJ2-2; D may correspond to TRBD1 or TRBD2 (5 bases each). V was shortened by 6 bases and J by 1 base, with 12 bases between the two germline ends. CDR1 SGHDN and CDR2 FVKESK come from the germline V gene. CDR3 size: 15 residues. In DNA form, the CDR3 reads TGTGCCAGCAGTCTTTTTGGGGGGAACACCGGGGAGCTGTTTTTT. It is translated as CASSLFGGNTGELFF.

This clone came up a few times. This chain uses TRBV14 with TRBJ1-6; 8 bases fit TRBD1. V gave up 5 bases and J gave up 9 bases; unmatched junction bases: 9. The length of the CDR3 is 15 residues. Germline CDR1 and CDR2: SGHDN and FVKESK. The DNA of the CDR3 is TGTGCCAGCAGCACCTGGACAGGGAGGGCTTCACCCCTCCACTTT. This gives the protein CASSTWTGRASPLHF.

The chain recombines TRBV9 with TRBJ2-7, with 7 bases that match TRBD1. The CDR3 runs to 15 residues. CDR1 is SGDLS, CDR2 YYNGEE, per germline. V lost 0 bases, J lost 2 bases, and 5 bases stayed unmatched. CDR3 loop: CASSVAGTAPYEQYF. The CDR3 bases are TGTGCCAGCAGCGTAGCCGGGACAGCCCCCTACGAGCAGTACTTC. The full variable domain, with the rest looked up from reference TRBV9 and TRBJ2-7, is DSGVTQTPKHLITATGQRVTLRCSPRSGDLSVYWYQQSLDQGLQFLIQYYNGEERAKGNILERFSAQQFPDLHSELNLSSLELGDSALYFCASSVAGTAPYEQYFGPGTRLTVT.

The chain joins TRBV21-1 to TRBJ1-6. TRBV21-1 is reported as a pseudogene. CDR3 length: 14 amino acids. The CDR3 reads CAGRTEVYNSPLHF. Written as DNA, the CDR3 is TGTGCCGGACGGACGGAGGTCTATAATTCACCCCTCCACTTT.

This clone occurred once. The V and J genes are TRBV29-1 and TRBJ1-1; TRBD1 might be the D (6 bases). Germline V gene lookup returns CDR1 SQVTM and CDR2 ANQGSEA. The CDR3 spans 12 residues. The ends were cut back, 7 bases at V and 2 bases at J, with 11 bases in the middle. In DNA, the CDR3 is TGCAGCGCGGGGGGCTTCAACACTGAAGCTTTCTTT. Its protein is CSAGGFNTEAFF.